The T cell receptor (beta chain) described here comes from a study of cytomegalovirus exposure and HLA in healthy donors. General study findings and limits: Among TCR beta chains of equal frequency, HLA-associated ones were more clonally expanded in a later analysis. For most TCR beta V segments, an earlier analysis put the productive rate at about 90% or about 30% of the time.

A single count supports this clone. The antigen remains unidentified. Amplification used 60 Vbeta primers and 13 Jbeta primers. Using immunoSEQ multiplex PCR, the repertoire was profiled, and TCRdb retains in-frame clones only, with some absent. The sample lists some 120,000 clones; 80% were seen once. Sequencing input: PBMCs. The receptor comes from a man between 40 and 49 years old in good health and CMV-seronegative.

The CDR3 loop is CASLDYYEQYF. Written as DNA, the CDR3 is TGTGCCAGCCTAGACTACTACGAGCAGTACTTC. The chain is built from TRBV28 and TRBJ2-7; TRBD2 is a possible D gene (5 bases). Per germline, CDR1 MDHEN and CDR2 SYDVKM. The CDR3 is 11 amino acids. Trimming cost V 8 bases and J 3 bases, with 8 bases left between them.